Following are 29 T cell receptor beta chains from one sample sequenced in a study of T-cell memory formation after mild COVID-19. MiXCR, applied by TCRdb to the 5' RACE reads, yields one record per CDR3 protein. Among some 180,000 distinct CDR3 sequences listed, 15% to 20% were seen once. The sample taken for sequencing was PBMCs or a T cell subset sorted from them (not recorded which). The receptors shown here come from a man aged 18 to 29 who had mild COVID-19 (a few samples of this study predate the infection). Cell type and time point are not known.

The rearrangement uses TRBV5-5 and TRBJ2-7; maybe TRBD2 (6 bases). V was trimmed by 4 bases and J by 9 bases, leaving 26 bases between them. In germline, CDR1 is SGHKS, CDR2 YYEKEE (reference sequence). The CDR3 has 16 residues. The CDR3 loop reads CASSPQGPVVVGGQYF. The CDR3 DNA sequence: TGTGCCAGCAGCCCTCAGGGACCGGTGGTTGTGGGAGGGCAGTACTTC.

At least ten counts were recorded for this clonotype. V is TRBV18 and J is TRBJ2-2; 7 bases match TRBD1. Per the germline V gene, CDR1 is KGHSH and CDR2 is LQKENI. The CDR3 totals 16 residues. Trimming removed 8 bases from V and 2 bases from J; junction bases left unmatched: 11. CDR3: CASKSWDSQNTGELFF. Written as DNA, the CDR3 is TGTGCCAGCAAAAGTTGGGACAGCCAAAACACCGGGGAGCTGTTTTTT.

The gene calls are TRBV10-3 and TRBJ1-5, with unresolved D. CDR1 is ENHRY, CDR2 SYGVKD, per germline. This CDR3 region has 13 residues. The V end was cut by 3 bases, the J end by 4 bases, with 7 bases between. Here the CDR3 reads CAISEGLNQPQHF. The CDR3 bases are TGTGCCATCAGTGAAGGTTTGAATCAGCCCCAGCATTTT.

This clonotype occurred a few times. The chain uses TRBV4-1 and TRBJ2-5, with D hard to call. Germline CDR1 is MGHRA and CDR2 is YSYEKL. The CDR3 totals 15 residues. Trimming shortened V by 0 bases and J by 4 bases, and 12 bases separated the two germline ends. CDR3 sequence reads: CASSQDPALGETQYF. CDR3 nucleotides: TGCGCCAGCAGCCAAGATCCGGCTTTGGGAGAGACCCAGTACTTC.

This clonotype was seen at least ten times. The CDR3 region has the DNA TGTGCCAGCAGTTTAGGGTCAACCCAAGATACGCAGTATTTT. Its protein is CASSLGSTQDTQYF. The V and J genes are TRBV28 and TRBJ2-3; no firm D call. Germline CDR1 and CDR2: MDHEN and SYDVKM. The V end was cut by 2 bases, the J end by 5 bases, with 11 bases between. CDR3 length equals 14 residues.

This clonotype was seen a few times. This sequence joins TRBV24-1 and TRBJ1-1; possibly TRBD1 for D (5 bases). This CDR3 contains 12 residues. Germline V gene data show CDR1 as KGHDR and CDR2 as SFDVKD. V lost 3 bases and J lost 10, with 11 bases in between. The DNA for the CDR3 is TGTGCCACCAGTGATAAATGGGGGTCAGCTTTCTTT. As protein: CATSDKWGSAFF.

This clonotype has just a few counts. The rearrangement uses TRBV20-1 and TRBJ2-4; D is perhaps TRBD2 (6 bases). There are 13 residues in the CDR3. The V end lost 7 bases, the J end lost 8 bases, and 18 bases lay between the germline ends. The V gene's germline CDR1 is DFQATT and CDR2 SNEGSKA (reference sequence). The CDR3 coding sequence is TGCAGTGTTCAGCCGGGGAGGCCGGACATTCAGTACTTC. This gives the protein CSVQPGRPDIQYF.

The chain is built from TRBV7-8 and TRBJ2-5, with D maybe TRBD2 (7 bases). Germline CDR1 and CDR2: SGHVS and FQNEAQ. The CDR3 covers 14 residues. The V end was cut by 5 bases, the J end by 2 bases, with 12 bases between. The CDR3 is CASSRGGGQETQYF. The CDR3 DNA reads TGTGCCAGCAGCCGAGGGGGGGGTCAAGAGACCCAGTACTTC.

The rearrangement joins TRBV3-1 to TRBJ1-1; D ambiguous. Deletions cut 0 bases from V and 11 bases from J, with 13 bases between. Germline CDR1 is LGHDT and CDR2 is YNNKEL (reference sequence). The CDR3 sequence is 13 residues long. CDR3 in amino acids: CASSQEGFPSAFF. As DNA, the CDR3 is TGTGCCAGCAGCCAAGAGGGCTTTCCTTCCGCTTTCTTT.

This clonotype was seen a handful of times. The chain recombines TRBV6-2 or TRBV6-3 with TRBJ2-3; D remains unclear. The CDR3 length is 14 residues. In germline, CDR1 is MNHEY, CDR2 SVGEGT. Trimming took off 2 bases at V and 2 bases at J, with 8 bases between the two ends. CDR3 DNA: TGTGCCAGCAGTTACAGGCGGACCACAGATACGCAGTATTTT. Encoded protein: CASSYRRTTDTQYF.

This clonotype was detected only a few times. J is TRBJ1-4 and V is TRBV12-5; a possible D gene is TRBD1 (6 bases). The CDR3 totals 16 residues. CDR1 and CDR2 (germline): LGHNT, FRNRAP. The V end lost 0 bases, the J end lost 8 bases, and 16 bases lay between the germline ends. The CDR3 here is CASGLVRPQGMEKLFF. The CDR3 nucleotides read TGTGCTAGTGGTTTGGTACGCCCCCAGGGGATGGAAAAACTGTTTTTT.

This clonotype appeared a few times. This sequence joins TRBV7-8 and TRBJ2-1, with a tentative D call TRBD2 (6 bases). Germline V CDR1 and CDR2: SGHVS, FQNEAQ. Deletions cut 1 base from V and 0 bases from J, with 10 bases between. The CDR3 spans 16 residues. The CDR3 sequence is CASSLDIGSSYNEQFF. CDR3 in DNA: TGTGCCAGCAGCTTAGACATCGGGAGCTCCTACAATGAGCAGTTCTTC.

This chain connects TRBV5-1 to TRBJ1-3; D unresolved. This CDR3 has 14 amino acids. V was cut by 2 bases and J by 0 bases, with 6 bases left in between. Per the germline V gene, CDR1 is SGHRS and CDR2 is YFSETQ. CDR3 bases: TGCGCCAGCAGCTTTGCAGGCTCTGGAAACACCATATATTTT. Protein product: CASSFAGSGNTIYF.

This clonotype was observed a few times. The rearrangement joins TRBV3-1 to TRBJ2-1, with 11 bases fitting TRBD2. CDR3 length equals 16 residues. With 1 base clipped from V and 9 bases from J, the junction kept 8 bases outside the gene matches. Looked up from germline, CDR1 is LGHDT and CDR2 is YNNKEL (reference sequence). CDR3 protein: CASSQGGSGGAGEQFF. The DNA for the CDR3 is TGTGCCAGCAGCCAAGGTGGTAGCGGGGGGGCCGGTGAGCAGTTCTTC.

This clonotype turned up a few times. This chain links TRBV12-3 or TRBV12-4 with TRBJ1-4; TRBD1 might be the D (5 bases). Trimming removed 3 bases at V and 4 bases at J, with 9 bases between. This CDR3 spans 14 amino acids. CDR3 sequence (DNA): TGTGCCAGCAGTTTTAACAGGCTTAATGAAAAACTGTTTTTT. Its protein is CASSFNRLNEKLFF.

The table lists this clonotype with many counts. The V call is TRBV7-2, the J call TRBJ2-4; D uncertain. Germline values: CDR1 SGHTA, CDR2 FQGNSA. Trimming took 2 bases from V and 5 from J, leaving 10 bases between them. The length of the CDR3 is 14 residues. CDR3 coding DNA: TGTGCCAGCAGCTTAAGGCTAGGGCAAAACATTCAGTACTTC. It encodes CASSLRLGQNIQYF.

This clonotype was picked up a small number of times. The rearrangement links TRBV7-9 to TRBJ2-2, with D uncertain. The CDR3 has 15 residues. The germline V and J ends were trimmed by 8 bases and 1 base, with 14 bases remaining between them. Germline values: CDR1 SEHNR, CDR2 FQNEAQ (reference sequence). The CDR3 protein is CASVQNRQNTGELFF. CDR3 bases: TGTGCCAGCGTTCAGAACCGCCAGAACACCGGGGAGCTGTTTTTT.

V is TRBV12-3 or TRBV12-4 and J is TRBJ1-5, with 8 bases lining up with TRBD1. The junction had 1 base not matched to a gene; V was cut back by 6 bases and J by 0 bases. The CDR3 covers 14 residues. CDR3 coding DNA: TGTGCCAGCAGGGGACAGGTTAGCAATCAGCCCCAGCATTTT. Protein: CASRGQVSNQPQHF.

The chain joins TRBV12-3 or TRBV12-4 to TRBJ2-1; the match to TRBD2 covers 8 bases. The V and J ends lost 7 bases and 7 bases, in that order; junction bases with no gene match: 15. This CDR3 has 16 residues. The CDR3 loop reads CASTLGRRGGGNEQFF. The CDR3 coding sequence is TGTGCCAGCACCCTTGGTAGACGGGGGGGAGGAAATGAGCAGTTCTTC.

J is TRBJ2-2 and V is TRBV7-2; tentative D call: TRBD2 (7 bases). The CDR3 sequence is 15 residues long. From germline, CDR1 is SGHTA and CDR2 FQGNSA. V lost 2 bases, J lost 6 bases, and 13 bases lay in between. CDR3 in amino acids: CASSLNRGASGELFF. In DNA, the CDR3 is TGTGCCAGCAGCTTAAATCGGGGGGCTTCCGGGGAGCTGTTTTTT.

This clonotype was observed many times. The V and J genes are TRBV7-9 and TRBJ1-1, with D perhaps TRBD1 (6 bases). The CDR3 extends over 15 amino acids. V was pared by 4 bases and J by 5 bases, with 17 bases between. The germline V gene has CDR1 SEHNR and CDR2 FQNEAQ (reference sequence). This CDR3 is CASSSPTGARTEAFF. CDR3 nucleotides: TGTGCCAGCAGCTCACCCACGGGGGCTAGGACTGAAGCTTTCTTT.

The chain's CDR3 is CASSPLGADQPQHF. The CDR3 DNA is TGTGCCAGCAGCCCCCTGGGGGCCGATCAGCCCCAGCATTTT. The genes are TRBV7-9 and TRBJ1-5; tentative D call: TRBD1 (6 bases). V was clipped by 5 bases and J by 5 bases, with 13 bases between them. The CDR3 has 14 residues. Looked up from germline, CDR1 is SEHNR and CDR2 is FQNEAQ (reference sequence).

The chain employs TRBV7-9 and TRBJ2-3; D gene unclear. Trimming cost V 5 bases and J 3 bases, with 9 bases left between them. The length of the CDR3 is 13 residues. Germline CDR1 SEHNR, CDR2 FQNEAQ (reference sequence). The CDR3 bases are TGTGCCAGCAGCCGCCAGGAAACAGATACGCAGTATTTT. Its protein product is CASSRQETDTQYF. The whole variable domain, remainder taken from reference TRBV7-9 and TRBJ2-3, is DTGVSQNPRHKITKRGQNVTFRCDPISEHNRLYWYRQTLGQGPEFLTYFQNEAQLEKSRLLSDRFSAERPKGSFSTLEIQRTEQGDSAMYLCASSRQETDTQYFGPGTRLTVL.

This clonotype was recorded at least ten times. V gene TRBV7-9 combines with J gene TRBJ2-3; D gene ambiguous. Germline V gene lookup returns CDR1 SEHNR and CDR2 FQNEAQ (reference sequence). The CDR3 totals 14 residues. The V gene lost 3 bases and the J gene lost 0 bases, with 7 bases spanning the gap. CDR3 region: CASSFVLSTDTQYF. The CDR3 nucleotides are TGTGCCAGCAGCTTTGTGTTAAGCACAGATACGCAGTATTTT. Looking up the rest from reference TRBV7-9 and TRBJ2-3 gives the full variable domain: DTGVSQNPRHKITKRGQNVTFRCDPISEHNRLYWYRQTLGQGPEFLTYFQNEAQLEKSRLLSDRFSAERPKGSFSTLEIQRTEQGDSAMYLCASSFVLSTDTQYFGPGTRLTVL.

This clonotype was found a few times. The V and J genes are TRBV5-1 and TRBJ2-3; a weak D match, TRBD1 (6 bases). From germline, CDR1 is SGHRS and CDR2 YFSETQ. The CDR3 extends over 13 amino acids. The V and J ends lost 4 bases and 3 bases respectively, with 9 bases between them. The CDR3: CASSGQGTDTQYF. As DNA, the CDR3 is TGCGCCAGCAGCGGCCAGGGGACAGATACGCAGTATTTT.

The chain is built from TRBV2 and TRBJ2-3, with D tentatively TRBD2 (6 bases). V lost 6 bases and J lost 1, with 11 bases in between. There are 14 residues in the CDR3. Germline CDR1 and CDR2: SNHLY and FYNNEI. The CDR3 coding sequence is TGTGCCAGCAGGCGAGCGGGTCGCACAGATACGCAGTATTTT. Amino acid sequence: CASRRAGRTDTQYF.

This clonotype was observed a handful of times. The V call is TRBV7-3, the J call TRBJ2-5, with D possibly matching TRBD2 (6 bases). The CDR3 extends over 13 amino acids. The V and J ends lost 6 bases and 3 bases respectively, with 11 bases between them. Germline loops: CDR1 SGHTA, CDR2 FQGTGA. In DNA form, the CDR3 reads TGTGCCAGCAGGTTTAGCGGTGAAGAGACCCAGTACTTC. Amino acids: CASRFSGEETQYF.

The table lists this clonotype with many counts. This rearrangement joins TRBV19 to TRBJ2-3; D uncertain. This CDR3 is built from 13 residues. Germline V gene lookup returns CDR1 LNHDA and CDR2 SQIVND (reference sequence). Trimming took 6 bases from V and 1 from J, leaving 8 bases between them. The CDR3 bases are TGTGCCAGTAGGGACGGAGGCACAGATACGCAGTATTTT. Its translation is CASRDGGTDTQYF.

The V and J genes are TRBV7-2 and TRBJ2-5; D call uncertain. The CDR3 totals 12 residues. The ends were cut back, 5 bases at V and 2 bases at J, with 6 bases in the middle. Germline values: CDR1 SGHTA, CDR2 FQGNSA. The CDR3 nucleotides read TGTGCCAGCAGCGACACACAAGAGACCCAGTACTTC. Translating gives CASSDTQETQYF.